The source of this T cell receptor (beta chain) is a study of T-cell reconstitution after alpha-beta-depleted transplantation in children. In germline, CDR1 is SGHRS, CDR2 YFSETQ. The junction had 21 bases not matched to a gene; V was cut back by 8 bases and J by 5 bases. This CDR3 has 19 residues. A TCRbeta library incorporating unique molecular identifiers was prepared. Using its own MiXCR run on the PCR reads, TCRdb lists one record per CDR3 protein. This sample carries about 340,000 distinct CDR3 sequences, around a tenth of them seen once, and the ten largest clones take approximately 2.3%. The rearrangement joins TRBV5-1 to TRBJ2-1; 11 bases map to TRBD2. This specimen was PBMCs from the stem cell graft donor, taken from the stem cell graft. This receptor was identified in a human donor who donated a stem cell graft to a child with acute lymphoblastic leukemia. The CDR3 DNA sequence: TGCGCCAGTAGCACGGCCTCCGGGGCCGGGACTAGCGGCCACAATGAGCAGTTCTTC. This codes for CASSTASGAGTSGHNEQFF. The full variable domain, in which reference TRBV5-1 and TRBJ2-1 provide the parts outside the CDR3, is KAGVTQTPRYLIKTRGQQVTLSCSPISGHRSVSWYQQTPGQGLQFLFEYFSETQRNKGNFPGRFSGRQFSNSRSEMNVSTLELGDSALYLCASSTASGAGTSGHNEQFFGPGTRLTVL.